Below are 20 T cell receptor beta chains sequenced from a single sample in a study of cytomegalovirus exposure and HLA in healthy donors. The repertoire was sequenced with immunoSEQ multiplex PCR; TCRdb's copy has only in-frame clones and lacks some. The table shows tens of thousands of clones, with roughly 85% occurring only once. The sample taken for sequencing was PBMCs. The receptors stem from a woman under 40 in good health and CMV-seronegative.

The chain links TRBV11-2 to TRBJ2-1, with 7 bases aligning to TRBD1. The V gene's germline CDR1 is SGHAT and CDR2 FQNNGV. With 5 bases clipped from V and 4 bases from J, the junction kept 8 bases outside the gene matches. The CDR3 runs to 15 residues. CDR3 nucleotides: TGTGCCAGCAGCGCCCCCGAGACAGGGTACAATGAGCAGTTCTTC. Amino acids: CASSAPETGYNEQFF.

The DNA of the CDR3 is TGTGCCCTACAGGGGGCGGTCACCGGGGAGCTGTTTTTT. It is translated as CALQGAVTGELFF. The rearrangement links TRBV6-6 to TRBJ2-2; 9 positions agree with TRBD1. This CDR3 comprises 13 residues. From germline, CDR1 is MNHNY and CDR2 SVGAGI (reference sequence). The J segment lost 4 bases and the V segment lost 11 bases, leaving 5 bases of the junction unmatched.

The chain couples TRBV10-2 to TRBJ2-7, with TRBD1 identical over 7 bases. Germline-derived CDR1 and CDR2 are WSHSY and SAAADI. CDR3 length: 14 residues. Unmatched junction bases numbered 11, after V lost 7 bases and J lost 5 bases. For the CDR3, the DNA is TGCGCCAGCAATAGCCCAGGGGGTTTTGACGAGCAGTACTTC. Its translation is CASNSPGGFDEQYF.

The CDR3: CASSRPGQGSGANVLTF. The CDR3, as DNA: TGTGCCAGCAGTCGACCGGGACAGGGATCTGGGGCCAACGTCCTGACTTTC. The J gene is TRBJ2-6, the V gene TRBV13, with TRBD1 matching over 9 bases. Per germline, CDR1 PRHDT and CDR2 FYEKMQ (reference sequence). This CDR3 is built from 17 residues. After removal of 6 bases from V and 1 base from J, the junction contained 7 bases not matched to a gene.

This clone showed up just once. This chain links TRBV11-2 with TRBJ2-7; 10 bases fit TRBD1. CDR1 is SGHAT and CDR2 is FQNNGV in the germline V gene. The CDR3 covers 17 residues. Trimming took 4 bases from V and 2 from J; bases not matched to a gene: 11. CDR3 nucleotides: TGTGCCAGCAGCTCACGGGGGGGACAGGGGATCCCCTACGAGCAGTACTTC. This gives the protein CASSSRGGQGIPYEQYF. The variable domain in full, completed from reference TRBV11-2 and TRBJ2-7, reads EAGVAQSPRYKIIEKRQSVAFWCNPISGHATLYWYQQILGQGPKLLIQFQNNGVVDDSQLPKDRFSAERLKGVDSTLKIQPAKLEDSAVYLCASSSRGGQGIPYEQYFGPGTRLTVT.

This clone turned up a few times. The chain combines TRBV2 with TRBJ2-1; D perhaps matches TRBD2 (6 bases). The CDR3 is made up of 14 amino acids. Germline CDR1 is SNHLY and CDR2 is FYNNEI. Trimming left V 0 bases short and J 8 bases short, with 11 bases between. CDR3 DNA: TGTGCCAGCAGTGAAGCTCGTGGAGGGTATGAGCAGTTCTTC. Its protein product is CASSEARGGYEQFF.

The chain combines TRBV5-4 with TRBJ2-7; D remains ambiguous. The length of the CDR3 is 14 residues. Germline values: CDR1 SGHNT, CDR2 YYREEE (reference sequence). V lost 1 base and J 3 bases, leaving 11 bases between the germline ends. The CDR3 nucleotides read TGTGCCAGCAGCTTGCAGGCCGCGCTCTACGAGCAGTACTTC. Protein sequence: CASSLQAALYEQYF.

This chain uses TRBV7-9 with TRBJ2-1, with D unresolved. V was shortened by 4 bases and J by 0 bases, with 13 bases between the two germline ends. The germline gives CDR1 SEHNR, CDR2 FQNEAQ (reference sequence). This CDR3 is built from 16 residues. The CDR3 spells CASSSQRSSSYNEQFF. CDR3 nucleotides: TGTGCCAGCAGCTCCCAACGGTCGAGCTCCTACAATGAGCAGTTCTTC.

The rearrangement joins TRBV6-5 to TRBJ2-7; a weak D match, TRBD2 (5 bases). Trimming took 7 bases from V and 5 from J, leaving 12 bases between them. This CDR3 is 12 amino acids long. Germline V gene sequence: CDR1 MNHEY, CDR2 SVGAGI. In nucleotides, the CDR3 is TGTGCCAGCAAGGGCAGGAGGAACGAGCAGTACTTC. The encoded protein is CASKGRRNEQYF.

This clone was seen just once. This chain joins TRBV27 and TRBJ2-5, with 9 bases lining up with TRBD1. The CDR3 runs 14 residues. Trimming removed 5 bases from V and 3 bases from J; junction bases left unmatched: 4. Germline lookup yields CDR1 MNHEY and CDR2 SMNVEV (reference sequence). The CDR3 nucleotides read TGTGCCAGCAGTCGGGACAGGGACGAAGAGACCCAGTACTTC. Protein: CASSRDRDEETQYF.

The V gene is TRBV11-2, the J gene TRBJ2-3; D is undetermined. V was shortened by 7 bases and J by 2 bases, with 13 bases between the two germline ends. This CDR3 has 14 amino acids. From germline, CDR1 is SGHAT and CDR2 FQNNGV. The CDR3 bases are TGTGCCAGCACCTCCTGGAGTTCCACAGATACGCAGTATTTT. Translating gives CASTSWSSTDTQYF. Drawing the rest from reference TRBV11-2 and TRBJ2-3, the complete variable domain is EAGVAQSPRYKIIEKRQSVAFWCNPISGHATLYWYQQILGQGPKLLIQFQNNGVVDDSQLPKDRFSAERLKGVDSTLKIQPAKLEDSAVYLCASTSWSSTDTQYFGPGTRLTVL.

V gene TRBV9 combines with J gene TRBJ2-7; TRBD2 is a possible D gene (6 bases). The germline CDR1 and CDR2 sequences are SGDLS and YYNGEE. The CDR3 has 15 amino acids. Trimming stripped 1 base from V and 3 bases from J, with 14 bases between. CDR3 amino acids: CASSVFAGPHYEQYF. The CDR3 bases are TGTGCCAGCAGCGTATTTGCGGGACCCCACTACGAGCAGTACTTC.

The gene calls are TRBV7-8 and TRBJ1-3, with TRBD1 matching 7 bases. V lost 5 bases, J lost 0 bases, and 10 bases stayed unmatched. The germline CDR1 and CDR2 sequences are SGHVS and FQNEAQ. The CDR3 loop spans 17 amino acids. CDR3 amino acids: CASSGGRQGLSGNTIYF. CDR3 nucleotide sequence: TGTGCCAGCAGCGGGGGGAGACAGGGCCTCTCTGGAAACACCATATATTTT.

DNA of the CDR3: TGCAGCGTCGACAGGGGGCCAGGGGAGACCCAGTACTTC. This sequence encodes CSVDRGPGETQYF. The V and J genes are TRBV29-1 and TRBJ2-5, with 10 positions matching TRBD1. From germline, CDR1 is SQVTM and CDR2 ANQGSEA. V shed 6 bases and J 5 bases; nucleotides not matched to a gene: 6. The CDR3 is 13 residues long.

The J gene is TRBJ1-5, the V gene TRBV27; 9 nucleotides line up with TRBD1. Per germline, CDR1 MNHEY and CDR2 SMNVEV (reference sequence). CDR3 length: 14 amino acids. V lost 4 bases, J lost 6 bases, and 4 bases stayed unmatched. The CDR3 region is CASSYRGPGQPQHF. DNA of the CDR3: TGTGCCAGCAGTTACAGGGGGCCGGGTCAGCCCCAGCATTTT.

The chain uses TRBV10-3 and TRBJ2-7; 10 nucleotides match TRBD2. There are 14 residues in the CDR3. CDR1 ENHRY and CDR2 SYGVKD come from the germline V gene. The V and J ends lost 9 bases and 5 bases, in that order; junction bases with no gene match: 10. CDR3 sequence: CAISTTGLADEQYF. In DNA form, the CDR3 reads TGTGCCATTAGTACTACAGGACTAGCGGACGAGCAGTACTTC.

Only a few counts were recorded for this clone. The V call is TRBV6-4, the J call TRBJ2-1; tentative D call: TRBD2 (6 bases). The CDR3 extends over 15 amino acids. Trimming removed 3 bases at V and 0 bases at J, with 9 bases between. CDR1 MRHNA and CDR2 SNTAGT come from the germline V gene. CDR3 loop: CASSEGAGSYNEQFF. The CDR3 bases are TGTGCCAGCAGTGAGGGAGCGGGCTCCTACAATGAGCAGTTCTTC.

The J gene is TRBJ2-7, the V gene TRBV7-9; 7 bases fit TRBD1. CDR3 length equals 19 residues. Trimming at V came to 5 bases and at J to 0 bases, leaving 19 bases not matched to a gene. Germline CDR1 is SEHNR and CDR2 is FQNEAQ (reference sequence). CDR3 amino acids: CASSASPGGATSYSYEQYF. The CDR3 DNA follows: TGTGCCAGCAGCGCAAGCCCAGGGGGTGCTACCAGTTACTCCTACGAGCAGTACTTC.

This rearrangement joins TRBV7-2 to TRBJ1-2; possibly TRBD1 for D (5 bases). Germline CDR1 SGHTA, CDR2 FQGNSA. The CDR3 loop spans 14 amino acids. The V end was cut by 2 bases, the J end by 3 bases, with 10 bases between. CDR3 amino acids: CASSLYGGDYGYTF. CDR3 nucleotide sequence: TGTGCCAGCAGCTTATACGGAGGGGACTATGGCTACACCTTC. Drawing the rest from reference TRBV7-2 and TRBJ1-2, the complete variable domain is GAGVSQSPSNKVTEKGKDVELRCDPISGHTALYWYRQSLGQGLEFLIYFQGNSAPDKSGLPSDRFSAERTGGSVSTLTIQRTQQEDSAVYLCASSLYGGDYGYTFGSGTRLTVV.

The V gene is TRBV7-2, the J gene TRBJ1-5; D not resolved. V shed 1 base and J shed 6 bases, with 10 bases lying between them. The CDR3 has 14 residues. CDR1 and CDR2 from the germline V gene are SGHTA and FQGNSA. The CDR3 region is CASSLGGSIQPQHF. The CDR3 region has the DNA TGTGCCAGCAGCTTAGGTGGCAGTATTCAGCCCCAGCATTTT.